This TCR beta chain was recorded in a study of T-cell memory formation after mild COVID-19. Notes on the study in general: The CD4+ clones that contracted clustered mainly within CM and EM, and the CD8+ clones concentrated in EMRA.

The CDR3 totals 15 residues. V was clipped by 0 bases and J by 0 bases, with 8 bases between them. Germline V gives CDR1 SGHRS, CDR2 YFSETQ. This clonotype was found many times. What it recognizes is unknown. Constant-segment primers served in 5'RACE that generated TCR alpha and TCR beta cDNA libraries bearing sample barcodes and UMIs. TCRdb reprocessed the 5' RACE reads with MiXCR, giving one entry per CDR3 protein. The table has 430,000 or so distinct CDR3 sequences, around 27% seen once. Sequenced: PBMCs or a T cell subset sorted from them (not recorded which). J is TRBJ2-3 and V is TRBV5-1, with D perhaps given as TRBD1 or TRBD2 (5 bases each). The TCR sequence derives from an adult woman who had mild COVID-19 (a few samples of this study predate the infection). Cell type and time point are not known. The DNA for the CDR3 is TGCGCCAGCAGCTTGGCGGGACCTAGCACAGATACGCAGTATTTT. Protein product: CASSLAGPSTDTQYF.